Each of the 22 T cell receptor beta chains below was sequenced from the same sample in a study of blood T cell repertoires in COVID-19 (dated by TCRdb to 2018 to 2020). Libraries were built with the immunoSEQ multiplex PCR assay. This is the immuneACCESS table as TCRdb keeps it, with only in-frame sequences that have V and J called. A part of the clones is gone; compared with another copy, unresolved V genes explain less than half, and the rest is unexplained. For this sample the table gives about 180,000 clones, of which about 82% were detected only once. Roughly 8.7% of the sample rests with the top ten. The sample taken for sequencing was PBMCs or T cells enriched from blood (not recorded which). The origin of the receptors is a woman in her twenties or thirties who had recovered from COVID-19.

This clone was recorded a few times. The rearrangement uses TRBV28 and TRBJ1-2; possibly TRBD1 for D (5 bases). V lost 6 bases and J lost 9, with 11 bases in between. Germline CDR1 reads MDHEN; CDR2 reads SYDVKM. This CDR3 spans 11 amino acids. CDR3 nucleotide sequence: TGTGCCAGCAGACAGACAGACAGCTACACCTTC. Translated: CASRQTDSYTF.

CDR3 sequence (DNA): TGTGCCAGCAGCCCGACGGGAAGGGTCGGCGATACGCAGTATTTT. Translation: CASSPTGRVGDTQYF. The J gene is TRBJ2-3, the V gene TRBV3-1 (or the pseudogene TRBV3-2); tentatively, D is TRBD2 (5 bases). In germline, CDR1 is LGHDT, CDR2 YNNKEL (reference sequence). Trimming took off 4 bases at V and 6 bases at J, with 17 bases between the two ends. This CDR3 contains 15 residues.

The sample holds one count of this clone. The DNA of the CDR3 is TGTGCCAGCAGTTTTGGAGACAGGGGTAACGAGCAGTACTTC. Translated: CASSFGDRGNEQYF. The genes are TRBV7-9 and TRBJ2-7; TRBD1 matches 8 bases. The germline V gene encodes CDR1 SEHNR and CDR2 FQNEAQ (reference sequence). With 6 bases clipped from V and 5 bases from J, the junction kept 9 bases outside the gene matches. The length of the CDR3 is 14 residues.

This clone has more than one count but fewer than ten. V gene TRBV21-1 combines with J gene TRBJ2-7; the DNA was not used to check the table's D call, TRBD2. TRBV21-1 is flagged as a pseudogene. The CDR3 extends over 12 amino acids. CDR3 DNA: TGTGCCAGCCCCGGCGGGGACTACGAGCAGTACTTC. Protein product: CASPGGDYEQYF.

Here the CDR3 reads CASSLTGTDGSYEQYF. The CDR3 bases are TGTGCCAGCAGTTTAACGGGGACAGACGGCTCTTACGAGCAGTACTTC. V is TRBV27 and J is TRBJ2-7; TRBD1 matches at 7 bases. The CDR3 covers 16 residues. Germline loops: CDR1 MNHEY, CDR2 SMNVEV (reference sequence). J lost 4 bases, V lost 2 bases, and 11 bases had no gene match.

V usage is TRBV5-1 and J usage is TRBJ2-1, with D possibly TRBD2 on 6 matching bases. CDR3 length equals 13 residues. With 4 bases removed from V and 5 bases from J, the gap between germline ends came to 10 bases. Per the germline V gene, CDR1 is SGHRS and CDR2 is YFSETQ. CDR3 nucleotide sequence: TGCGCCAGCAGCCCCGGGGGAGACAATGAGCAGTTCTTC. It encodes CASSPGGDNEQFF.

This sequence joins TRBV11-2 and TRBJ1-4, with 8 bases identical to TRBD1. J lost 5 bases, V lost 5 bases, and 7 bases had no gene match. Germline CDR1 reads SGHAT; CDR2 reads FQNNGV. The length of the CDR3 is 15 residues. CDR3 residues: CASSPGQGLNEKLFF. Written as DNA, the CDR3 is TGTGCCAGCAGCCCCGGACAGGGCTTAAATGAAAAACTGTTTTTT.

The chain employs TRBV29-1 and TRBJ2-1, with 12 bases aligning to TRBD2. The CDR3 spans 15 residues. V dropped 6 bases and J dropped 7; count of bases not matched to a gene: 10. The germline gives CDR1 SQVTM, CDR2 ANQGSEA. In DNA, the CDR3 is TGCAGCGTCCGAATACTAGCGGGGGGAGGGAATGAGCAGTTCTTC. This sequence encodes CSVRILAGGGNEQFF.

The rearrangement links TRBV3-1 (or the pseudogene TRBV3-2) to TRBJ1-2; the match to TRBD1 covers 10 bases. V was clipped by 4 bases and J by 10 bases; unmatched bases: 9. CDR3 length: 14 amino acids. Per germline, CDR1 LGHDT and CDR2 YNNKEL (reference sequence). As DNA, the CDR3 is TGTGCCAGCAGCCTAAAGGACAGGGGGATTGCCTACACCTTC. It codes for CASSLKDRGIAYTF.

This rearrangement joins TRBV21-1 to TRBJ2-7; the D call in the table, TRBD1, was not verified against the DNA. TRBV21-1 is annotated as a pseudogene. This CDR3 region has 18 residues. Here the CDR3 DNA reads TGTGCCAGCAGCAAAGCCGCACCGGGACAGGGTTTTAACTACGAGCAGTACTTC. Translated, it gives CASSKAAPGQGFNYEQYF.

A few counts support this clone. The genes are TRBV21-1 and TRBJ1-1. TRBV21-1 constitutes a pseudogene. The CDR3 runs to 13 residues. The CDR3 coding sequence is TGTCCGCCGGGAGGCAGAATGAACACTGAAGCTTTCTTT. This codes for CPPGGRMNTEAFF.

J is TRBJ2-5 and V is TRBV6-5; maybe TRBD1 (5 bases). Per germline, CDR1 MNHEY and CDR2 SVGAGI. The CDR3 loop spans 15 amino acids. V lost 6 bases and J 4 bases, leaving 18 bases between the germline ends. This CDR3 reads CASRVGRQGAETQYF. The CDR3, as DNA: TGTGCCAGCAGAGTAGGCCGGCAAGGGGCAGAGACCCAGTACTTC.

V is TRBV28 and J is TRBJ1-3; TRBD1 is a possible D gene (6 bases). Trimming removed 5 bases at V and 5 bases at J, with 10 bases between. Germline V gene sequence: CDR1 MDHEN, CDR2 SYDVKM. The CDR3 extends over 13 amino acids. The CDR3 here is CASSGGQRNTIYF. CDR3 bases: TGTGCCAGCAGTGGTGGACAGAGAAACACCATATATTTT. The variable domain in full, with the rest retrieved from reference TRBV28 and TRBJ1-3, is DVKVTQSSRYLVKRTGEKVFLECVQDMDHENMFWYRQDPGLGLRLIYFSYDVKMKEKGDIPEGYSVSREKKERFSLILESASTNQTSMYLCASSGGQRNTIYFGEGSWLTVV.

As DNA, the CDR3 is TGCGCCAGCAGCGTGGGACAGGGAATGGGAACCGGGGAGCTGTTTTTT. It codes for CASSVGQGMGTGELFF. V gene TRBV5-1 combines with J gene TRBJ2-2; 9 bases fit TRBD1. The V segment lost 4 bases and the J segment 5 bases; nucleotides outside the gene matches: 9. Germline-derived CDR1 and CDR2 are SGHRS and YFSETQ. This CDR3 region has 16 residues. The entire variable domain, with the rest obtained from reference TRBV5-1 and TRBJ2-2, is as follows: KAGVTQTPRYLIKTRGQQVTLSCSPISGHRSVSWYQQTPGQGLQFLFEYFSETQRNKGNFPGRFSGRQFSNSRSEMNVSTLELGDSALYLCASSVGQGMGTGELFFGEGSRLTVL.

The chain joins TRBV27 to TRBJ2-5, with TRBD1 identical over 8 bases. After removal of 6 bases from V and 5 bases from J, the junction contained 11 bases not matched to a gene. Looked up from germline, CDR1 is MNHEY and CDR2 is SMNVEV (reference sequence). CDR3 length: 15 amino acids. This CDR3 is CASRLGPGGEETQYF. CDR3 DNA: TGTGCCAGCAGGCTAGGCCCAGGGGGCGAGGAGACCCAGTACTTC.

This chain joins TRBV5-6 and TRBJ2-5; maybe TRBD1 (5 bases). The germline CDR1 and CDR2 sequences are SGHDT and YYEEEE. The germline V and J ends were trimmed by 0 bases and 4 bases, with 19 bases remaining between them. The CDR3 runs 17 residues. The CDR3 nucleotides are TGTGCCAGCAGCTTGGGATCCAGGACACTTCTAATAGAGACCCAGTACTTC. As protein: CASSLGSRTLLIETQYF. Together with reference TRBV5-6 and TRBJ2-5, the CDR3 gives the full variable domain: DAGVTQSPTHLIKTRGQQVTLRCSPKSGHDTVSWYQQALGQGPQFIFQYYEEEERQRGNFPDRFSGHQFPNYSSELNVNALLLGDSALYLCASSLGSRTLLIETQYFGPGTRLLVL.

The chain joins TRBV2 to TRBJ2-1; TRBD2 aligns across 7 bases. CDR3 length: 16 amino acids. CDR1 and CDR2 from the germline V gene are SNHLY and FYNNEI. J lost 0 bases, V lost 8 bases, and 10 bases had no gene match. The CDR3 loop reads CASGFGGGSSYNEQFF. In DNA form, the CDR3 reads TGTGCCAGCGGGTTCGGGGGAGGGAGCTCCTACAATGAGCAGTTCTTC.

The genes are TRBV10-2 and TRBJ2-7; D gene uncertain. The CDR3 is made up of 13 amino acids. The germline V gene encodes CDR1 WSHSY and CDR2 SAAADI. The V gene lost 4 bases and the J gene lost 2 bases, with 9 bases spanning the gap. CDR3 nucleotides: TGCGCCAGCAGTGTCCAGGAAACCTACGAGCAGTACTTC. Translation: CASSVQETYEQYF.

The genes are TRBV29-1 and TRBJ2-1; 7 bases match TRBD2. CDR1 is SQVTM and CDR2 is ANQGSEA in the germline V gene. V was pared by 4 bases and J by 7 bases, with 7 bases of the junction left unmatched. This CDR3 is built from 13 residues. The DNA of the CDR3 is TGCAGCGTTGCAGGACTAGTCCGGAATGAGCAGTTCTTC. This sequence encodes CSVAGLVRNEQFF.

The V gene is TRBV28, the J gene TRBJ2-4; D unresolved. Trimming shortened V by 4 bases and J by 0 bases, and 16 bases separated the two germline ends. The CDR3 loop spans 17 amino acids. Germline V CDR1 and CDR2: MDHEN, SYDVKM. Here the CDR3 DNA reads TGTGCCAGCAGTTCAGCGACCAGTTATCTAGCCAAAAACATTCAGTACTTC. Amino acid sequence: CASSSATSYLAKNIQYF.

This clone was seen a few times. The chain employs TRBV29-1 and TRBJ1-2; D possibly corresponds to TRBD1 (6 bases). CDR1 SQVTM and CDR2 ANQGSEA come from the germline V gene. V was trimmed by 4 bases and J by 8 bases, leaving 11 bases between them. The CDR3 totals 11 residues. The CDR3 is CSVALGQGYTF. In DNA form, the CDR3 reads TGCAGCGTTGCGCTGGGACAAGGCTACACCTTC.

As for this clone: A read error may produce the germline difference seen at one junction end. The chain employs TRBV7-7 and TRBJ2-5; possibly TRBD2 for D (6 bases). The CDR3 has 13 residues. Germline CDR1 reads SSHAT; CDR2 reads FNYEAQ (reference sequence). CDR3: CASSHAGQETQYF. The CDR3 DNA sequence: TGTGCTAGCAGCCACGCGGGGCAAGAGACCCAGTACTTC.